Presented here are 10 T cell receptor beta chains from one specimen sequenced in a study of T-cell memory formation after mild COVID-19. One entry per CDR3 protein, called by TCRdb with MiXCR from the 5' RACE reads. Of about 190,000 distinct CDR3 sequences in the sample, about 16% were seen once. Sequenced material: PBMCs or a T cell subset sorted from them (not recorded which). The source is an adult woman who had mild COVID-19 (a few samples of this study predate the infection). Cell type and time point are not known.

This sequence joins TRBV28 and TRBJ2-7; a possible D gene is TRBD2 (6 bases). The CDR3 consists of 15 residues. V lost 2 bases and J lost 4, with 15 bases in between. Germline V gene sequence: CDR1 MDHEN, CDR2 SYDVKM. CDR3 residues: CASSLARRGKYEQYF. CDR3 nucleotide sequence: TGTGCCAGCAGTTTAGCGAGGAGGGGTAAATACGAGCAGTACTTC. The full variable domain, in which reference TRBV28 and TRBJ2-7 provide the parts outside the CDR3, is DVKVTQSSRYLVKRTGEKVFLECVQDMDHENMFWYRQDPGLGLRLIYFSYDVKMKEKGDIPEGYSVSREKKERFSLILESASTNQTSMYLCASSLARRGKYEQYFGPGTRLTVT.

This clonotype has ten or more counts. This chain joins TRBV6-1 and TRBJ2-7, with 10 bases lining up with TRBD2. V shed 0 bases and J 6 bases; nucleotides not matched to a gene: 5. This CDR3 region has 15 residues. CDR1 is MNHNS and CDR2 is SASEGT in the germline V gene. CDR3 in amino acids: CASSEAGAGGFEQYF. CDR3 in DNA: TGTGCCAGCAGTGAAGCAGGAGCGGGAGGGTTCGAGCAGTACTTC.

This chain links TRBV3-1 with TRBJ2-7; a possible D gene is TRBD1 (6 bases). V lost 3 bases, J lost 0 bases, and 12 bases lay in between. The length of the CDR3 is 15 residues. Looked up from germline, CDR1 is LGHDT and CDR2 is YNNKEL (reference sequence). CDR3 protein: CASSHRQGISYEQYF. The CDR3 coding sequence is TGTGCCAGCAGCCACCGGCAGGGGATCTCCTACGAGCAGTACTTC.

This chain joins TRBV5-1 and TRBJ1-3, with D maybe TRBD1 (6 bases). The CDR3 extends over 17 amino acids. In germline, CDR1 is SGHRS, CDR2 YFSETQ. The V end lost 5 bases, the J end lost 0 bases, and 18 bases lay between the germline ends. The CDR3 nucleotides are TGCGCCAGCAGTAGGGACACCATGTCTAGCTCTGGAAACACCATATATTTT. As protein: CASSRDTMSSSGNTIYF.

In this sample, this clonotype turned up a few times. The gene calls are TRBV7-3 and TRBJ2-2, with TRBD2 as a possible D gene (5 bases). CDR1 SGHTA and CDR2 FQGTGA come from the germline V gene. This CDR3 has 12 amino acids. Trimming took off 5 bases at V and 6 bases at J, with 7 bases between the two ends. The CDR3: CASSQLAGELFF. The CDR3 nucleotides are TGTGCCAGCAGCCAACTAGCCGGGGAGCTGTTTTTT. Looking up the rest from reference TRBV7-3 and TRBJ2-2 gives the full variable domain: GAGVSQTPSNKVTEKGKYVELRCDPISGHTALYWYRQSLGQGPEFLIYFQGTGAADDSGLPNDRFFAVRPEGSVSTLKIQRTERGDSAVYLCASSQLAGELFFGEGSRLTVL.

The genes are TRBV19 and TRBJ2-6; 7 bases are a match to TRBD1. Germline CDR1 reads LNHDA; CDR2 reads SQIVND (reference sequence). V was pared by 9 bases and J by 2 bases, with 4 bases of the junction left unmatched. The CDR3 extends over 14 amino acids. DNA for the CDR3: TGTGCCAGCATTGGGACAGCTGGGGCCAACGTCCTGACTTTC. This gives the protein CASIGTAGANVLTF.

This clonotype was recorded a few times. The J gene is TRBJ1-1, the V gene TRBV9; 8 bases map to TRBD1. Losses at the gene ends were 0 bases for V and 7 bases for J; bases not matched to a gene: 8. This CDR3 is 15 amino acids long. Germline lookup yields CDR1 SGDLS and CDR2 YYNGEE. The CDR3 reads CASSVEGGTGGEAFF. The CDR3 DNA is TGTGCCAGCAGCGTAGAAGGAGGAACAGGGGGTGAAGCTTTCTTT.

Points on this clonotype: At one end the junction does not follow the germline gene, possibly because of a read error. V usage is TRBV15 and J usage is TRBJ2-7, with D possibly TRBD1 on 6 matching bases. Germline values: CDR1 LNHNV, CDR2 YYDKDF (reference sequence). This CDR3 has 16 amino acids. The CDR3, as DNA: TGTGCCACCATCAGAGGGGGTCGGGCACCCTCCTACGAGCAGTACTTC. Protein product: CATIRGGRAPSYEQYF.

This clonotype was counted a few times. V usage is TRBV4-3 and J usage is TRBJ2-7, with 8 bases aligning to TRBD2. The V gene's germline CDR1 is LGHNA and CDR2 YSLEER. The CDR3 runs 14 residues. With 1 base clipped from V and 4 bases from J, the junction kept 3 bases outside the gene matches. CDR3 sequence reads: CASSQVSGSYEQYF. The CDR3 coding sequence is TGCGCCAGCAGCCAAGTGAGCGGGAGTTACGAGCAGTACTTC.

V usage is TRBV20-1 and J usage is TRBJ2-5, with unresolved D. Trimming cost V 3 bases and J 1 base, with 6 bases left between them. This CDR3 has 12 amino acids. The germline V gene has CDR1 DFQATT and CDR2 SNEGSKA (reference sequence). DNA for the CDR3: TGCAGTGCTAGTTTAGGCCAAGAGACCCAGTACTTC. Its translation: CSASLGQETQYF.